This TCR beta chain emerged from a study of cytomegalovirus exposure and HLA in healthy donors. Study results and limitations: An assumption of roughly uniform sequencing depth across donors underlay the presence/absence analyses.

Amplification used 60 Vbeta primers and 13 Jbeta primers. Repertoires were generated with immunoSEQ multiplex PCR, while TCRdb's copy carries only in-frame clones and drops some. The sample contains more than 150,000 clones, around 77% of which appear only once. CDR3 length equals 17 residues. Germline lookup yields CDR1 LNHNV and CDR2 YYDKDF (reference sequence). Trimming at V came to 5 bases and at J to 1 base, leaving 11 bases not matched to a gene. Comments on this clone: Its specificity is unknown.

This clonotype was obtained from a woman in her twenties or thirties in good health and CMV-seronegative. J is TRBJ2-3 and V is TRBV15; 8 bases fit TRBD2. The sample consisted of PBMCs. The CDR3 region has the DNA TGTGCCACCAGCTACGGCGGGGGGACGTTTGGCACAGATACGCAGTATTTT. This codes for CATSYGGGTFGTDTQYF.